This is a list of T cell receptor beta chains from one sample in a study of T-cell memory formation after mild COVID-19. Each CDR3 protein gets one entry after TCRdb re-called the 5' RACE reads with MiXCR. The sample holds roughly 400,000 distinct CDR3 sequences, 18% seen once. Source material: PBMCs or a T cell subset sorted from them (not recorded which). These receptor sequences come from a man younger than 35 who had mild COVID-19 (a few samples of this study predate the infection). Cell type and time point are not known. Each CDR3 is given with its conserved first and last residue. The D gene is left open where the match is weak. Where a row states a size, it is once, few, many or the class of an expanded clone; other rows omit it.

J gene | D gene | V gene | clone size | CDR3 DNA | CDR3 protein
TRBJ2-3 | NA | TRBV6-5 | NA | TGTGCCAGCAGTTACTCAAACGGGTACACAGATACGCAGTATTTT | CASSYSNGYTDTQYF
TRBJ2-1 | TRBD1 | TRBV7-2 | few | TGTGCCAGCGGGGACAGGGGATTGCGTGAGCAGTTCTTC | CASGDRGLREQFF
TRBJ2-1 | NA | TRBV5-5 | few | TGTGCCAGCAGCTTGGACGGGACCCGAGATGAGCAGTTCTTC | CASSLDGTRDEQFF
TRBJ2-2 | TRBD1 | TRBV12-3/TRBV12-4 | NA | TGTGCCAGCAACAACCCGGGACAGTGGTCCACCGGGGAGCTGTTTTTT | CASNNPGQWSTGELFF
TRBJ1-5 | NA | TRBV7-9 | few | TGTGCCAGCAGCCGCTCCAGTGCGCCCCAGCATTTT | CASSRSSAPQHF
TRBJ2-7 | NA | TRBV20-1 | few | TGCAGTGCTAGAGTGCGGTCTGGGTCCTACGAGCAGTACTTC | CSARVRSGSYEQYF
TRBJ2-3 | NA | TRBV6-4 | many | TGTGCCAGCAGCCGGACTAGCACAGATACGCAGTATTTT | CASSRTSTDTQYF
TRBJ1-2 | NA | TRBV7-2 | few | TGTGCCAGCAGCCCACCCTCGACAGTTCTAGGTGGCTACACCTTC | CASSPPSTVLGGYTF
TRBJ2-1 | NA | TRBV29-1 | NA | TGCAGCGTTGAAAAGGATAGGTCCTACAATGAGCAGTTCTTC | CSVEKDRSYNEQFF
TRBJ2-7 | NA | TRBV12-3/TRBV12-4 | NA | NA | CASSSSGTFYEQYF
TRBJ1-6 | NA | TRBV3-1 | few | TGTGCCAGCAGCCAAGAAGGGATCGGGAATTCACCCCTCCACTTT | CASSQEGIGNSPLHF
TRBJ2-1 | TRBD2 | TRBV13 | NA | TGTGCCAGCAGCTCGGGACTAGCGGGGGGCCGTGAGCAGTTCTTC | CASSSGLAGGREQFF
TRBJ2-3 | NA | TRBV7-3 | few | TGTGCCAGCAGGAACGCCACTGATACGCAGTATTTT | CASRNATDTQYF
TRBJ1-1 | TRBD1 | TRBV7-9 | few | TGTGCCAGCAGCCCGAACCGGGACAGGGAAGGGGAAAGGCCTTTCTTT | CASSPNRDREGERPFF
TRBJ1-2 | NA | TRBV7-9 | NA | TGTGCCAGCAGGAATCAGGGGAACTATGGCTACACCTTC | CASRNQGNYGYTF
TRBJ1-4 | NA | TRBV5-8 | NA | TGTGCCAGCAGCTTAACCGGGGGCGGTGAAAAACTGTTTTTT | CASSLTGGGEKLFF
TRBJ2-5 | NA | TRBV9 | NA | TGTGCCAGCAGCCCTCGTATATCCCAAGAGACCCAGTACTTC | CASSPRISQETQYF
TRBJ2-1 | TRBD2 | TRBV5-1 | few | TGCGCCAGCAGCTTGGCCGGCGGGGGGCAGCATGAGCAGTTCTTC | CASSLAGGGQHEQFF
TRBJ2-1 | TRBD2 | TRBV12-3/TRBV12-4 | many | TGTGCCAGCAGTCCCACTAGCGGGGGCGATGAGCAGTTCTTC | CASSPTSGGDEQFF
TRBJ2-3 | NA | TRBV4-3 | few | TGCGCCAGCAGCCAAGGAACGGGGGTTAGCACAGATACGCAGTATTTT | CASSQGTGVSTDTQYF
TRBJ2-3 | NA | TRBV7-3 | NA | TGTGCCAGCGGAAGGGACCCCACAGATACGCAGTATTTT | CASGRDPTDTQYF
TRBJ1-5 | TRBD1 | TRBV5-5 | NA | TGTGCCAGCAGCTTGGCCGTGACAGGGGATCAGCCCCAGCATTTT | CASSLAVTGDQPQHF
TRBJ2-7 | TRBD2 | TRBV20-1 | NA | TGCAGTGCTAGAGATGTCGGACTAGTCTACGAGCAGTACTTC | CSARDVGLVYEQYF
TRBJ1-1 | NA | TRBV4-1 | many | TGCGCCAGCAGCCAAGGAATAGCGAACACTGAAGCTTTCTTT | CASSQGIANTEAFF
TRBJ2-1 | NA | TRBV9 | NA | TGTGCCAGCAGCGTTACAGGGTACAGCGCCTACAATGAGCAGTTCTTC | CASSVTGYSAYNEQFF
TRBJ2-2 | NA | TRBV20-1 | NA | TGCAGTGCTAGCAGGGGCTCGAACACCGGGGAGCTGTTTTTT | CSASRGSNTGELFF
TRBJ2-2 | TRBD1 | TRBV6-5 | few | TGTGCCAGCAGCCGAGACAGGGTCACCGGGGAGCTGTTTTTT | CASSRDRVTGELFF
TRBJ2-7 | TRBD2 | TRBV7-2 | few | TGTGCCAGCAGCCTCGGGACTAGCGGTCCTGCTGGGTACGAGCAGTACTTC | CASSLGTSGPAGYEQYF
TRBJ2-3 | NA | TRBV6-2/TRBV6-3 | NA | TGTGCCAGCAGTTACTCCCCATCAGATACGCAGTATTTT | CASSYSPSDTQYF
TRBJ2-5 | TRBD2 | TRBV7-2 | few | TGTGCCAGCAGCTTTTCCTTAGCGGGCCGGGGAGAGACCCAGTACTTC | CASSFSLAGRGETQYF
TRBJ1-6 | TRBD1 | TRBV4-3 | many | TGCGCCAGCAGCCATTACGGACAGGGGAATTCACCCCTCCACTTT | CASSHYGQGNSPLHF
TRBJ2-5 | TRBD2 | TRBV28 | few | TGTGCCAGCAGTTTCCCTTTGGGTGGCGGGGGCCAAGAGACCCAGTACTTC | CASSFPLGGGGQETQYF
TRBJ2-3 | NA | TRBV12-3/TRBV12-4 | few | TGTGCCAGCAACCACCCGGGCTCCCAGGCAGATACGCAGTATTTT | CASNHPGSQADTQYF
TRBJ2-1 | TRBD1 | TRBV24-1 | NA | TGTGCCACCTCCGAGGGGGCAGTCAATGAGCAGTTCTTC | CATSEGAVNEQFF
TRBJ1-1 | NA | TRBV4-3 | once | TGCGCCAGCAGCCAAGATAGGGCAGCAAAGGATGAAGCTTTCTTT | CASSQDRAAKDEAFF
TRBJ2-3 | TRBD2 | TRBV11-2 | many | TGTGCCAGCAGCCCTAGCGGGGTCACAGATACGCAGTATTTT | CASSPSGVTDTQYF
TRBJ1-4 | NA | TRBV7-9 | NA | TGTGCCAGCAGCTTAGGGACATCTTCTAATGAAAAACTGTTTTTT | CASSLGTSSNEKLFF
TRBJ2-6 | NA | TRBV9 | NA | TGTGCCAGCAGCGTAGGGGGCAGGGCTGGGGCCAACGTCCTGACTTTC | CASSVGGRAGANVLTF